This T cell receptor (beta chain) was identified in a study of cytomegalovirus exposure and HLA in healthy donors (dated 2017 in TCRdb). For context, the study as a whole: An earlier analysis of several hundred of the donors reported 276 Gb of sequence data and around 100 million unique TCR beta sequences obtained from approximately 180 million T cells. The genetic ancestry cluster associated with self-reported Caucasian donors included 81% of the approximately 430 genotyped donors. The study was designed to test whether signatures of past pathogen exposure could be identified by cataloging public T cell receptors. Every discovery cohort repertoire had been produced on one sequencing platform. High-throughput TCR immunosequencing, statistical association of individual TCRs with disease status, and machine learning were combined to predict cytomegalovirus infection status. Using immunosequencing, the study profiled T cell repertoires from roughly 650 subjects and related those repertoires to cytomegalovirus serostatus. About 5 DR-DQ haplotypes were handled as single units for association and clustering, since linkage in the cohort was strong. To study patterns of TCR occurrence, a later analysis re-analyzed previously published TCR beta repertoires from 650 to 750 donors and added high-resolution HLA genotyping. Rather than using new phenotypic data, the later analysis identified candidate immune exposures from TCR beta sequences and from how often those sequences occurred across donors. Roughly 310 gigabases of sequencing data and tens of millions of unique TCR sequences were included in an early release covering roughly 700 HLA-typed donors. Donor age, sex, ethnicity and CMV serostatus were compiled alongside the repertoire data. A later genetic analysis took genome-wide SNP genotypes for about 65% of the 666 donors and used that subset as a discovery cohort. HLA typing covered class I and class II loci at four-digit resolution. A separate validation cohort of roughly 110 different subjects was used in addition to the 666-subject first cohort. The number of donors typed differed by locus, with about 620-630 for A, B, C, DRB1 and DQB1, more than 500 for DQA1, over 600 for DPA1, and around 450 for DPB1. Among around 400 genotyped donors of the cohort, an average of about 220,000 unique TCR beta nucleotide sequences was sequenced per donor, of which 15% to 20% were non-productive. An earlier analysis of fewer than 700 of the donors applied high-throughput TCR beta sequencing to assess whether each TCR beta V gene segment acted as functional or pseudogenic.

Study-wide findings and limitations: V-gene and J-gene trimming of TCR beta chains was associated with a missense DCLRE1C variant in a later genetic analysis, and the association was replicated in an independent cohort. It was suggested by the authors that the approach could potentially be generalized to other disease states and immunological phenotypes. A cluster of highly shared sequence variants was judged likely to be a technical artifact of the sequencing pipeline. Immune exposure information for the cohort was limited to CMV serostatus. A further reported finding was that TCR beta sequences accurately predicted the HLA-A and HLA-B alleles for most subjects in the first cohort. Correlated functional status among segregating V segments might reflect linkage disequilibrium, but an unknown experimental factor could not be ruled out. Presence/absence analyses assumed roughly uniform sequencing depth across donors, an assumption that may not hold. Because the 87-base-pair reads could not distinguish some IMGT-functional V segments, including TRBV6-2 and TRBV6-3, those segments were excluded. Specific HLA alleles were associated with some 15,000 TCR beta sequences at a false discovery rate of 0.05 in a later analysis. In vitro tests confirmed that three of the cytomegalovirus-associated TCR beta chains recognize cytomegalovirus antigens. Only TCR beta chains were sequenced in this cohort, and the absence of alpha or paired-chain data limited detectable features. Strong co-occurrence of HLA alleles, especially DR and DQ, made assigning TCR associations to individual alleles difficult. The classifier was reported to diagnose cytomegalovirus status with high specificity and sensitivity in both the original cohort and the validation cohort. Because HLA typing was missing for some donors at each locus, association tests included only the typed subset. According to a later analysis, most CMV-associated TCR beta chains appeared to be HLA-restricted, and the HLA associations seemed to be driven largely by CMV exposure. A later analysis reported that several top co-occurrence clusters appeared linked to parvovirus B19, influenza, CMV and Epstein-Barr virus. In a later analysis, the rate of TCR association differed among HLA loci, with DRB1 alleles having the most associated TCRs and HLA-C alleles having the fewest. Compared with the approximately 710-donor mean, donors in an Asian-associated ancestry cluster had fewer N-insertions in productive TCRs, according to a later genetic analysis. Compared with equally common non-associated chains, HLA-associated TCR beta chains in a later analysis were more clonally expanded and had lower generation probabilities. Most TCR sequences were seen in very few donors, while some public TCRs were found in many individuals. An earlier analysis of approximately 570 of the donors showed that most TCR beta V segments appeared in productive rearrangements either about 87% or about 30% of the time, which broadly matched IMGT annotations. The earlier analysis of approximately 540 of the donors excluded approximately 15 rarely observed V segments, including chromosome 9 orphons, because counts were too low. In the study, around 150 TCR beta chains were listed as associated with cytomegalovirus.

The receptor library was made with the immunoSEQ multiplex PCR assay. For the multiplex PCR, a mixture combining 60 forward primers for TCR Vbeta segments and 13 reverse primers for TCR Jbeta segments was used. The CDR3 region of rearranged TCR beta genes was amplified from genomic DNA with a multiplex PCR assay. On the Illumina HiSeq System, the amplified TCR beta libraries were sequenced as 87-base-pair reads. The authors' pipeline ran thus. A later analysis tallied around 80 million unique TCR beta chains across the roughly 610 repertoires, and some 10 million of those chains were shared by two or more donors. Raw reads were error-corrected and collapsed into unique sequences by a nearest-neighbor algorithm in which closely related sequences were merged to remove PCR and sequencing errors. Alignment of CDR3 sequences to IMGT reference sequences was used to assign V, D and J gene segments. For a sequence to be retained, a match of at least six nucleotides to both a V gene segment and a J gene segment was required. A rearrangement was called productive if the CDR3 had no stop codons and remained in frame with V and J, and every other rearrangement was called non-productive. CDR3 was defined according to IMGT convention as the region running from the second conserved V-encoded cysteine to the conserved J-encoded phenylalanine. The earlier analysis of about 590 of the donors excluded sequences that lacked an unambiguous match to a single V gene segment. In an earlier analysis of approximately 590 of the donors, V segments were called functional above 56.7% productive rearrangements and were called segregating when the between-donor standard deviation exceeded 5%. To diagnose cytomegalovirus status from the catalog of TCR beta chain sequences, a statistical classification framework was built. A later analysis assigned V and J genes by comparing TCR nucleotide sequences with IMGT/GENE-DB human TR gene sequences. The TCRdist pipeline was used in a later analysis to assign CDR3 sequences and most-parsimonious VDJ recombination scenarios. A later analysis defined each TCR beta chain by its CDR3 amino acid sequence plus V-gene family, and excluded reads lacking a unique V-gene family. To address suspected cross-contamination and a sequencing artifact, a later analysis removed roughly 640 highly shared, low-generation-probability nucleotide sequences. A later analysis calculated a clonal expansion index for each public chain from normalized within-repertoire ranks of inferred template counts. A later analysis computed generation probabilities with a VDJ recombination model fitted to out-of-frame rearrangements, and checked the results against IGoR. Hypergeometric tests were used in a later analysis to score TCR-TCR, TCR-HLA and TCR-CMV co-occurrence, with a repertoire-size bias correction applied to the TCR pairs. A later analysis estimated false discovery rates by permuting HLA or CMV assignments 20 times. In a later analysis, co-occurring TCRs were grouped with DBSCAN, and TCRdist sequence similarity was added when clustering was performed within HLA-allele-positive subsets. For co-occurrence clustering, repertoires with fewer than 30,000 or more than 120,000 public chains were excluded, along with a handful of repertoires with anomalous nucleotide sharing. The source is immuneACCESS, and TCRdb retained only in-frame sequences with V and J called. Part of the clones is not carried over; for the studies checked, unresolved V genes explain less than half of this, and the remainder is unexplained. V and J calls plus clone size are reproduced from that table; the DNA served to infer D and trimming. This sample is represented by about 130,000 clones; roughly 85% of them were singletons. Approximately 6.7% of the sample lies in the top ten.

Note on this clone: The target of this receptor is not known. No base quality information exists; no much larger clone differs at one position.

The cohort consisted of hundreds of healthy bone marrow donors. Cohort members were all nominally healthy when sampled, although unrecorded immune exposures were likely present. The donor was CMV seropositive and belonged to the group of more than 250 seropositive cohort members. A peripheral blood sample was collected from each donor, and TCR beta sequencing was performed on peripheral blood mononuclear cells. The Qiagen DNeasy Blood Extraction Kit was used to extract genomic DNA from the blood cell samples. Trimming at the junction amounts to 0 bases on V and 2 bases on J, and the germline ends lie 10 bases apart. The CDR3 starts with the cysteine, ends with the phenylalanine, and has 14 residues. This entry keeps only the CDR3 DNA: 42 bases, framed from base 1. CDR1 and CDR2 are read off the germline V gene (reference sequence) as GTSNPN and SVGIG.

The V and J genes are TRBV30 and TRBJ2-5; TRBD2 is perhaps the D gene, given 5 matching bases. This clonotype was sampled from a young woman in good health and CMV-seropositive. The sequenced sample was PBMCs. The DNA is as follows: TGTGCCTGGAGTGTGATCCCGGGACAAGAGACCCAGTACTTC. Its amino acids are CAWSVIPGQETQYF.